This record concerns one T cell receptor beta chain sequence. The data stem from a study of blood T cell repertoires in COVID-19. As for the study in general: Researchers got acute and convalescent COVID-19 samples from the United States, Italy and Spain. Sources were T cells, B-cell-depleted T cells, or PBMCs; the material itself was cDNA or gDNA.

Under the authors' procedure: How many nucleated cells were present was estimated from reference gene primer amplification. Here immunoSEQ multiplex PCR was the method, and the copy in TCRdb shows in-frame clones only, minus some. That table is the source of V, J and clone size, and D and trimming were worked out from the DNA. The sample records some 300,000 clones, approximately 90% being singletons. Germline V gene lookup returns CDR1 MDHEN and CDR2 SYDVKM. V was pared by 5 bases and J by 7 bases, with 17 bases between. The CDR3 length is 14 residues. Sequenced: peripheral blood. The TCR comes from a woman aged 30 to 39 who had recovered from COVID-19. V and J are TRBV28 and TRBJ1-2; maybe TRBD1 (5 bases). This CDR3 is CASSTSQGTRGYTF. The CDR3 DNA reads TGTGCCAGCAGTACCTCGCAGGGAACGCGTGGCTACACCTTC.